This T cell receptor beta chain came from a study of CD8+ T cells in alopecia areata. Study overall: Among treated patients, oral tofacitinib was administered at 5 to 10 mg twice daily. Findings and limits, study-wide: With patients, TCR sharing proved less clear than in mice, a difference possibly related to HLA. Sequence data from scalp samples additionally include resident alphabeta T cells of normal skin.

Worth noting for this clone: What it recognizes is unknown.

V lost 1 base and J 4 bases, leaving 10 bases between the germline ends. This CDR3 comprises 14 residues. The V gene's germline CDR1 is LGHNA and CDR2 YSLEER. Once RNA had been extracted, it was reverse transcribed into cDNA to act as the sequencing template. TCRdb keeps only in-frame clones here, not all; method: immunoSEQ multiplex PCR. The table shows more than 200,000 clones, with under 70% occurring only once. Sorting of CD4+ and CD8+ T cells was performed on PBMCs. This chain links TRBV4-3 with TRBJ1-1; D unresolved. The sample was CD4+ T cells sorted from blood, taken at week 0. This sequence was found in a human donor with alopecia areata. The CDR3 DNA reads as TGCGCCAGCAGCCAAGTAGACTGGGGCACTGAAGCTTTCTTT. It encodes CASSQVDWGTEAFF.